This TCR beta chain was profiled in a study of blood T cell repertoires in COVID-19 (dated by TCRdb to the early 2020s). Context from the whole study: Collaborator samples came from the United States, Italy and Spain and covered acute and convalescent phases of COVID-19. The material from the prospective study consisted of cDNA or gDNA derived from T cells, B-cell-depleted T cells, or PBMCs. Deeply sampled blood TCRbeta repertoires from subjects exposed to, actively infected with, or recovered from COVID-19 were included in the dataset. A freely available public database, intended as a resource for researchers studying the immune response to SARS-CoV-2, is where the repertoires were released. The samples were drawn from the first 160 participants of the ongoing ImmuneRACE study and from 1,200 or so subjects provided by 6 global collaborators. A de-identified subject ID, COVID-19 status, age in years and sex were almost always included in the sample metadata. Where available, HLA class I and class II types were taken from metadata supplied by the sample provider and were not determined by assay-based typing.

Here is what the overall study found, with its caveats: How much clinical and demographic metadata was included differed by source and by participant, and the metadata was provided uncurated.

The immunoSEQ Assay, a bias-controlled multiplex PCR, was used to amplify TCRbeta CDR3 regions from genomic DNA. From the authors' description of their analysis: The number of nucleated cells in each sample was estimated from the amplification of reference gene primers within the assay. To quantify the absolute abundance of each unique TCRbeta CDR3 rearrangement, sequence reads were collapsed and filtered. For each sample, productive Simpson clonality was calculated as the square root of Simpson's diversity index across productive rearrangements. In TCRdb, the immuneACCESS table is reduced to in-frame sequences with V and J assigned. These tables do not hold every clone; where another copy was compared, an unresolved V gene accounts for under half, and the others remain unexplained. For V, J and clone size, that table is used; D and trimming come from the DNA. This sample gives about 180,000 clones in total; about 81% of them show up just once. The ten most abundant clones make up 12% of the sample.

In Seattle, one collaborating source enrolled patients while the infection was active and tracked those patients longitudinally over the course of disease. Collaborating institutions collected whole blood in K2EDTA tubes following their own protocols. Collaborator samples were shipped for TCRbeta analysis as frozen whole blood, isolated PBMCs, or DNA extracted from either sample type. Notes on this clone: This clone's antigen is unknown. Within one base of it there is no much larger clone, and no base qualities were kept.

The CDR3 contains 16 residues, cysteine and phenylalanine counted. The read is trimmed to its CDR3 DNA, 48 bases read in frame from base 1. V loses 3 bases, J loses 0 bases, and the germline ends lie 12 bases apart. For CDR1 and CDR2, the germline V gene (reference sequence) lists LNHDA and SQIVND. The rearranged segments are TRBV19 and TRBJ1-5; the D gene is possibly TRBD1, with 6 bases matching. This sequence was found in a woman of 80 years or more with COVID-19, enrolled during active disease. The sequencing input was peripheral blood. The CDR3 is CASSMHRALSNQPQHF. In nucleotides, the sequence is TGTGCCAGTAGTATGCACAGGGCCCTTAGCAATCAGCCCCAGCATTTT. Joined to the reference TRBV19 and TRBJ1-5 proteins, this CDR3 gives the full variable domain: DGGITQSPKYLFRKEGQNVTLSCEQNLNHDAMYWYRQDPGQGLRLIYYSQIVNDFQKGDIAEGYSVSREKKESFPLTVTSAQKNPTAFYLCASSMHRALSNQPQHFGDGTRLSIL.